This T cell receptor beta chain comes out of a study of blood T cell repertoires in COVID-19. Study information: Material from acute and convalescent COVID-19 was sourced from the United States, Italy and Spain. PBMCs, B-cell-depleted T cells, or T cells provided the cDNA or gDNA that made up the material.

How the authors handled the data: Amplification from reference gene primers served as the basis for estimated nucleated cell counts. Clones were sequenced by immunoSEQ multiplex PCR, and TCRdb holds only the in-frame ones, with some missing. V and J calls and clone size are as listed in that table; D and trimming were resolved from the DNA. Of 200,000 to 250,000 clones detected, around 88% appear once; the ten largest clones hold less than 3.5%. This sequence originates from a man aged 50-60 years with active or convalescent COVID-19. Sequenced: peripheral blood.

The CDR3 protein is CASSIWRSPGNTIYF. CDR3 nucleotide sequence: TGTGCCAGTAGTATCTGGAGATCCCCCGGAAACACCATATATTTT. This chain links TRBV19 with TRBJ1-3; D gene unclear. The V and J ends lost 3 bases and 4 bases respectively, with 13 bases between them. The CDR3 contains 15 residues. The germline V gene has CDR1 LNHDA and CDR2 SQIVND (reference sequence).